A selection of T cell receptor beta chains follows, all from one sample in a study of OX40 agonist ivuxolimab in advanced cancers. Assay: immunoSEQ multiplex PCR; the TCRdb copy retains only in-frame clones and omits some. Of some 60,000 clones listed, 85% are singletons. The sample consisted of CD4+ or CD8+ T cells sorted from blood, taken in a trial of the OX40 agonist ivuxolimab. Receptor source: an adult with an advanced solid tumor such as melanoma, head and neck, liver or kidney cancer. CDR3s include the opening cysteine and the closing phenylalanine or tryptophan. A D gene is named only where the DNA matches it firmly. Part of the rows lack a size; the others show once, few, many or a class for expanded clones.

size	D	V	J	CDR3	DNA
once	-	TRBV4-1	TRBJ1-5	CASSQGVYSNQPQHF	TGCGCCAGCAGCCAAGGGGTTTATAGCAATCAGCCCCAGCATTTT
-	-	TRBV11-2	TRBJ2-7	CASNQEGSSYEQYF	TGTGCCAGCAACCAGGAGGGGAGCTCCTACGAGCAGTACTTC
few	-	TRBV6-6	TRBJ2-7	CASSYSGPYEQYF	TGTGCCAGCAGTTACTCAGGCCCCTACGAGCAGTACTTC
few	-	TRBV19	TRBJ1-4	CASRYGGVGEKLFF	TGTGCCAGTAGGTATGGAGGGGTTGGTGAAAAACTGTTTTTT
-	TRBD1	TRBV6-1	TRBJ1-1	CASSEKTGWVTEAFF	TGTGCCAGCAGTGAAAAGACAGGGTGGGTAACTGAAGCTTTCTTT
-	-	TRBV6-1	TRBJ1-5	CASSTNTGNQPQHF	TGTGCCAGCAGTACTAATACAGGGAATCAGCCCCAGCATTTT
-	TRBD1	TRBV5-1	TRBJ2-7	CASSLVTGTYEQYF	TGCGCCAGCAGCTTGGTGACAGGGACCTACGAGCAGTACTTC
-	-	TRBV4-2	TRBJ2-7	CASSQDIRAAEQYF	TGTGCCAGCAGCCAAGATATAAGGGCCGCTGAGCAGTACTTC
-	TRBD2	TRBV15	TRBJ2-7	CATSRSLAGEGEQYF	TGTGCCACCAGCCGCTCTCTAGCGGGAGAAGGCGAGCAGTACTTC
once	TRBD1	TRBV25-1	TRBJ1-3	CASSRGQDYSGNTIYF	TGTGCCAGCAGTAGGGGACAGGACTACTCTGGAAACACCATATATTTT
-	TRBD2	TRBV4-2	TRBJ2-1	CASSQAGLGDNEQFF	TGTGCCAGCAGCCAAGCCGGACTAGGAGACAATGAGCAGTTCTTC
-	-	TRBV27	TRBJ2-1	CASSVPGSKGNEQFF	TGTGCCAGCAGTGTTCCAGGGTCGAAGGGGAATGAGCAGTTCTTC
-	-	TRBV27	TRBJ1-2	CASSLTGLHYGYTF	TGTGCCAGCAGTTTAACCGGCCTGCATTATGGCTACACCTTC
-	TRBD2	TRBV10-1	TRBJ2-5	CASSESTSGGLAAETQYF	TGCGCCAGCAGTGAGTCGACTAGCGGGGGGCTTGCCGCGGAGACCCAGTACTTC
-	-	TRBV6-1	TRBJ2-5	CASSGPIGTQYF	TGTGCCAGCAGTGGGCCGATTGGGACCCAGTACTTC
few	-	TRBV7-9	TRBJ2-2	CASSFRGGELFF	TGTGCCAGCAGCTTCAGAGGGGGGGAGCTGTTTTTT
-	TRBD2	TRBV9	TRBJ2-1	CASSKRESYNEQFF	TGTGCCAGCAGTAAGCGGGAGTCCTACAATGAGCAGTTCTTC
-	TRBD2	TRBV30	TRBJ2-1	CAWSAGGSTGYEQFF	TGTGCCTGGAGTGCGGGCGGGAGTACGGGCTATGAGCAGTTCTTC
-	-	TRBV4-1	TRBJ2-7	CASSQDWGREYEQYF	TGCGCCAGCAGCCAAGATTGGGGCAGGGAGTACGAGCAGTACTTC